The source of this T cell receptor beta chain is a study of shared clonotypes between healthy human individuals. Unsorted samples relied on roughly 99 million PBMCs, which served as the source of genomic DNA. Germline V gene lookup returns CDR1 SNHLY and CDR2 FYNNEI. The CDR3 totals 15 residues. In the original workflow: For the immunoSEQ data, sequences were junction-only without quality scores, so filtering differed. Sequencing was performed with immunoSEQ multiplex PCR; in TCRdb, only in-frame clones are kept and a portion is missing. V and J calls and clone size are as listed in that table; D and trimming were resolved from the DNA. The sample lists 450,000 to 500,000 clones, more than 65% seen once, with about 13% in the top ten. This clone was seen only a few times. This probably arose from a read error, given a far larger clone one base away.

The specimen was PBMCs. The V gene is TRBV2, the J gene TRBJ2-5; D may be TRBD1 (5 bases). This sequence originates from a woman aged 40 to 50 in good health. Some clones in this sample may be carry-over from other donors' samples. CDR3 bases: TGTACCAGCAGTTGGAGTGCAGGGAACCAAGAGACCCAGTACTTC. Translating gives CTSSWSAGNQETQYF.